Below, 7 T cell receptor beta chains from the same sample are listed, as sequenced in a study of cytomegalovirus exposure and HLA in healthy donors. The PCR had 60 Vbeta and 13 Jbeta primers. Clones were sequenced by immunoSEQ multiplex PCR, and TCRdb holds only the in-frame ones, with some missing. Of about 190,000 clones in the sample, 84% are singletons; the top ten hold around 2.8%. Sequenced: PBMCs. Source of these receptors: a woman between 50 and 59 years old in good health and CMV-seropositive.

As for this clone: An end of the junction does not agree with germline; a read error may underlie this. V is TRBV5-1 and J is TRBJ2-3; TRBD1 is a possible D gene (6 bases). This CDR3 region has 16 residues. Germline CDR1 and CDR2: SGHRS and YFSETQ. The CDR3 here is CAGSSSPGASTDTQYF. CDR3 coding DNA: TGCGCCGGCAGCTCCTCCCCAGGGGCTAGCACAGATACGCAGTATTTT.

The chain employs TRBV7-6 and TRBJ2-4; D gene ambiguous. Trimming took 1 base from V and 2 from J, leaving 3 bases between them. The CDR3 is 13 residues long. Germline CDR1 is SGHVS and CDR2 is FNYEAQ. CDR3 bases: TGTGCCAGCAGCTTAGACACCAAAAACATTCAGTACTTC. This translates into CASSLDTKNIQYF.

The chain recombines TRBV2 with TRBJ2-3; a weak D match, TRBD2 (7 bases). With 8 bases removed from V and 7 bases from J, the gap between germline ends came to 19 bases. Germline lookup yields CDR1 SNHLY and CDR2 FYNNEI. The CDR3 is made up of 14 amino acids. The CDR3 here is CASDFKGGVNTQYF. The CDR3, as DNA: TGTGCCAGCGACTTTAAGGGGGGGGTGAATACGCAGTATTTT.

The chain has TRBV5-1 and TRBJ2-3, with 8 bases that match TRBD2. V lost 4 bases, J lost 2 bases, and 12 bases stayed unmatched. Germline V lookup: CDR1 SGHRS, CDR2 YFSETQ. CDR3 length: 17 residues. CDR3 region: CASSGGGTSVFTDTQYF. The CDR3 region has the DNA TGCGCCAGCAGCGGTGGCGGGACTAGTGTCTTCACAGATACGCAGTATTTT.

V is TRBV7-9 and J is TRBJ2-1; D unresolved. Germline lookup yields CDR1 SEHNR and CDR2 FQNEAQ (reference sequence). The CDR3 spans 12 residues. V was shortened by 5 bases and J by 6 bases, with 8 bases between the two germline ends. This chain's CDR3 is CASSPPLNEQFF. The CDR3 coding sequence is TGTGCCAGCAGCCCTCCCCTCAATGAGCAGTTCTTC.

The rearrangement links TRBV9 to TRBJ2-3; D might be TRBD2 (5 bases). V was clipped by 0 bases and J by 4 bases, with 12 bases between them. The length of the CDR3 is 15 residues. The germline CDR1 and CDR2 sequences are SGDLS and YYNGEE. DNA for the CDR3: TGTGCCAGCAGCGTAGCTGCCAGGAGGTCAGATACGCAGTATTTT. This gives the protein CASSVAARRSDTQYF. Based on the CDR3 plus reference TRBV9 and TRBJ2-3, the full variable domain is DSGVTQTPKHLITATGQRVTLRCSPRSGDLSVYWYQQSLDQGLQFLIQYYNGEERAKGNILERFSAQQFPDLHSELNLSSLELGDSALYFCASSVAARRSDTQYFGPGTRLTVL.

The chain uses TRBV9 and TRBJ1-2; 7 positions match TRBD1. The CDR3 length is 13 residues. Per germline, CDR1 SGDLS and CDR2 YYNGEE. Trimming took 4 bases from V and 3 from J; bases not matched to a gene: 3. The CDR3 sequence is CASSPDRYYGYTF. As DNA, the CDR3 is TGTGCCAGCAGCCCGGACAGGTACTATGGCTACACCTTC.